Listed below are T cell receptor beta chains from one sample, sequenced in a study of blood T cells in healthy people across ages. Using its own MiXCR run on the 5' RACE reads, TCRdb lists one record per CDR3 protein. Of some 1.4 million distinct CDR3 sequences in the sample, about 43% were seen once. Sequencing used blood. Receptor source: a young woman in good health. Both conserved end residues are part of each CDR3. Fields, in order: J gene, V gene, clone size, D gene, CDR3 DNA, CDR3 protein. D genes are given only for firm matches. For some rows the clone size is stated as once, few or many, or as a class when expanded; others skip it.

TRBJ2-1,TRBV23-1,-,-,TGCGCCAGCAGTCAAGGAAGGCTACTCAATGAGCAGTTCTTC,CASSQGRLLNEQFF
TRBJ2-2,TRBV6-2/TRBV6-3,-,TRBD1,TGTGCCAGCAGTTACGACAGGGAACCCGGGGAGCTGTTTTTT,CASSYDREPGELFF
TRBJ1-1,TRBV20-1,-,TRBD1,TGCAGTGCTTACAGGGGCATAGCTTTCTTT,CSAYRGIAFF
TRBJ1-2,TRBV12-3/TRBV12-4,-,-,TGTGCCAGCAGTCCCCTGAGGGATGATGGCTACACCTTC,CASSPLRDDGYTF
TRBJ2-1,TRBV9,few,-,TGTGCCAGCAGCGTAAGACTCGGCTGGGGGCTGGACAATGAGCAGTTCTTC,CASSVRLGWGLDNEQFF
TRBJ2-2,TRBV29-1,-,TRBD1,TGCAGCGTTGGGGGACAGGGGTTCTCTTCAAGGGCCGGGGAGCTGTTTTTT,CSVGGQGFSSRAGELFF
TRBJ1-2,TRBV4-1,-,-,TGCGCCAGCAGCCAAGACCAACCGTATGGCTACACCTTC,CASSQDQPYGYTF
TRBJ2-7,TRBV20-1,few,-,TGCAGTGCTAGGGCGCCCGCTTACGAGCAGTACTTC,CSARAPAYEQYF
TRBJ1-3,TRBV6-5,few,-,TGTGCCAGCAGTTATCAGGGGAGGATATATTTT,CASSYQGRIYF
TRBJ2-3,TRBV7-6,-,TRBD2,TGTGCCAGCAGTTACGACCCTCTCGGACTAGCGGGATTGAAAGATACGCAGTATTTT,CASSYDPLGLAGLKDTQYF
TRBJ2-7,TRBV10-3,few,-,TGTGCCATCTCTCTAGCCTTAGCAGGGTACGAGCAGTACTTC,CAISLALAGYEQYF
TRBJ2-3,TRBV20-1,few,TRBD2,TGCAGTGCCACCAGCGGGGGCCTCACAGATACGCAGTATTTT,CSATSGGLTDTQYF
TRBJ2-1,TRBV12-3/TRBV12-4,-,-,TGTGCCAGCAGTTTTCATACTCGGAGCCGGAGCTCCTACAATGAGCAGTTCTTC,CASSFHTRSRSSYNEQFF
TRBJ2-1,TRBV7-2,-,TRBD2,TGTGCCAGCAGCTTTAGGACTAGCGGAGCCTACACTGAGCAGTTCTTC,CASSFRTSGAYTEQFF
TRBJ2-3,TRBV6-5,few,-,TGTGCCCTCCAGGGAAAGCCTCCGACTATCGCAGATACGCAGTATTTT,CALQGKPPTIADTQYF
TRBJ2-3,TRBV5-6,-,-,TGTGCCAGCAGCACGGAAGGCCCGCAGTATTTT,CASSTEGPQYF
TRBJ2-5,TRBV20-1,few,TRBD1,TGCAGTGCTTGGACAGGGTACCAAGAGACCCAGTACTTC,CSAWTGYQETQYF
TRBJ2-7,TRBV4-1,-,TRBD2,TGCGCCAGCAGCCAGAGTGCCCTGCGGGGGAGCTCCTACGGGCAGTACTTC,CASSQSALRGSSYGQYF
TRBJ2-3,TRBV18,-,-,TGTGCCAGCTCACCAAATCGGCAAGGGAACACAGATACGCAGTATTTT,CASSPNRQGNTDTQYF
TRBJ1-5,TRBV20-1,few,-,TGCAGTGCTAGACCAGGGGCCAATCAGCCCCAGCATTTT,CSARPGANQPQHF
TRBJ2-5,TRBV21-1,-,-,TGTGCCAGCAGCAAAGGGACAGGGTATGGGAATGAGCAGTACTTC,CASSKGTGYGNEQYF
TRBJ2-5,TRBV24-1,-,TRBD2,TGTGCCACCAGTGCGGCGGGAGGGCCTACCTACAATGAGCAGTACTTC,CATSAAGGPTYNEQYF
TRBJ2-5,TRBV28,-,-,TGTGCCAGCAGTTTAAGGGGGATAGTAGGAGAGACCCAGTACTTC,CASSLRGIVGETQYF
TRBJ2-1,TRBV20-1,few,-,TGCAGTGCTAGTGATCGAGGTGAGCAGTTCTTC,CSASDRGEQFF
TRBJ1-2,TRBV11-2,few,-,TGTGCCAGCAGCTTAGAAGGGGTTGGTGGCTACACCTTC,CASSLEGVGGYTF
TRBJ2-7,TRBV18,-,-,TGTGCCAGCTCACTTCAGGGAGCAGACTACGAGCAGTACTTC,CASSLQGADYEQYF
TRBJ2-3,TRBV20-1,-,-,TGCAGTGCCACGGGGGTGGGTACATCAATTGATACGCAGTATTTT,CSATGVGTSIDTQYF
TRBJ2-1,TRBV7-2,-,-,TGTGCCAGCAGCACTGAGCGACTAGAAAGGAGGAATGAGCAGTTCTTC,CASSTERLERRNEQFF
TRBJ2-3,TRBV7-8,few,-,TGTGCCAGCAGCTTATTGGCGGGGAGTCCAGATACGCAGTATTTT,CASSLLAGSPDTQYF
TRBJ2-1,TRBV19,once,-,TGTGCCAGTAGTATAGGTCCAGGGGACTACAATGAGCAGTTCTTC,CASSIGPGDYNEQFF
TRBJ2-7,TRBV27,-,TRBD2,TGTGCCAGCAGTTTACAGAGGGGCGGGGGGTCGATATACGAGCAGTACTTC,CASSLQRGGGSIYEQYF
TRBJ2-3,TRBV4-1,-,TRBD2,TGCGCCAGCAGCCAAGCCAGCGGGGCCACAGATACGCAGTATTTT,CASSQASGATDTQYF
TRBJ2-1,TRBV7-2,-,TRBD2,TGTGCCAGCAGCCCTCGGACTAGCGGGACTTCCAATGAGCAGTTCTTC,CASSPRTSGTSNEQFF
TRBJ1-1,TRBV6-2/TRBV6-3,-,-,TGTGCCAGCACCAAGGGGGTCACTGAAGCTTTCTTT,CASTKGVTEAFF
TRBJ1-1,TRBV20-1,-,-,TGCAGTGCTAGGGGACTCTTGGTGAAGAACACTGAAGCTTTCTTT,CSARGLLVKNTEAFF
TRBJ2-3,TRBV29-1,-,-,TGCAGCGTTGTGAGTAGAACTAGCACAGATACGCAGTATTTT,CSVVSRTSTDTQYF
TRBJ2-1,TRBV7-3,few,TRBD1,TGTGCCAGCAGCTCGAAGACAGGGAAAAGCTCCTACAATGAGCAGTTCTTC,CASSSKTGKSSYNEQFF
TRBJ2-3,TRBV5-1,-,TRBD2,TGCGCCAGCAGCTTGGGGGTCACTAGCGGGTCCACAGATACGCAGTATTTT,CASSLGVTSGSTDTQYF
TRBJ2-7,TRBV4-1,-,TRBD1,TGCGCCAGCAGCCAAAAAACCGGGACAGGGGGAGGAGGGTACGAGCAGTACTTC,CASSQKTGTGGGGYEQYF
TRBJ2-3,TRBV18,once,-,TGTGCCAGCTCACCATACCTGGACCCAATAGATACGCAGTATTTT,CASSPYLDPIDTQYF
TRBJ2-7,TRBV4-1,-,TRBD2,TGCGCCAGCAGCCAAGATCCCCCAGCCGGGAGGTACGAGCAGTACTTC,CASSQDPPAGRYEQYF
TRBJ2-5,TRBV7-9,-,TRBD2,TGTGCCAGCAGCTTCGGACTAGCGACTCAAGAGACCCAGTACTTC,CASSFGLATQETQYF
TRBJ1-1,TRBV20-1,-,-,TGCAGTGCTAGGGATGGACCGGGGGGGACTGAAGCTTTCTTT,CSARDGPGGTEAFF
TRBJ1-6,TRBV12-3/TRBV12-4,-,TRBD1,TGTGCCAGCAGTTTAGGGACAGGGGGCAGTTCACCCCTCCACTTT,CASSLGTGGSSPLHF
TRBJ1-4,TRBV11-2,-,-,TGTGCCAGCAGCACTCGACAGGCGTTTGGGGAAAAACTGTTTTTT,CASSTRQAFGEKLFF
TRBJ2-7,TRBV7-8,-,TRBD1,TGTGCCAGCAGCCTAAACGCTGACAGGGGTATGCACGAGCAGTACTTC,CASSLNADRGMHEQYF
TRBJ1-2,TRBV20-1,-,TRBD1,TGCAGTGCCACCGGGACAGGGCGTGGCTACACCTTC,CSATGTGRGYTF
TRBJ1-1,TRBV20-1,few,-,TGCAGTGCTAGAGATTGGACTCGAATGGGGGACACTGAAGCTTTCTTT,CSARDWTRMGDTEAFF
TRBJ1-5,TRBV6-1,few,-,TGTGCCAGCATGGATCATAGCAATCAGCCCCAGCATTTT,CASMDHSNQPQHF
TRBJ1-6,TRBV27,-,-,TGTGCCAGCAGCAGGAAACTGAGCTCACCCCTCCACTTT,CASSRKLSSPLHF
TRBJ2-5,TRBV7-9,-,-,TGTGCCAGCAGCTTAGACAAGTCAGGGACCCAGTACTTC,CASSLDKSGTQYF
TRBJ1-2,TRBV4-1,once,TRBD1,TGCGCCAGCAGCCAGCCGACAGGGGGCAACTATGGCTACACCTTC,CASSQPTGGNYGYTF
TRBJ2-7,TRBV7-2,few,-,TGTGCCAGCAGCACCGTTGAATCTGGATACGAGCAGTACTTC,CASSTVESGYEQYF
TRBJ2-5,TRBV20-1,few,-,TGCAGTGCTAGATGGGCAGGCGCGACTGGGGAGACCCAGTACTTC,CSARWAGATGETQYF
TRBJ2-3,TRBV29-1,many,TRBD2,TGCAGCGCTCGACCCGGAGCGGGAGTAACAGATACGCAGTATTTT,CSARPGAGVTDTQYF
TRBJ2-3,TRBV28,-,-,TGTGCCAGCAGTCCCCAAGGTTTGGGGGGCCCTAGCACAGATACGCAGTATTTT,CASSPQGLGGPSTDTQYF
TRBJ2-7,TRBV7-9,-,-,TGTGCCAGCAGCTTAGGCCTAGGAGCGCCCTACGAGCAGTACTTC,CASSLGLGAPYEQYF